Shown below are 5 T cell receptor beta chains from a single sample sequenced in a study of CD8+ T cells in alopecia areata (dated by TCRdb to between 2018 and 2020). The sample's time point label is to be understood as: baseline before oral tofacitinib. Library preparation employed the immunoSEQ multiplex PCR assay. For TCR sequencing, RNA was extracted from every sample and reverse transcribed into cDNA to serve as template. TCRdb retrieved this table from immuneACCESS and kept in-frame rearrangements only. Not all clones are present; in checked studies, unresolved V genes account for under half, and no reason is known for the remainder. For this sample there are under 300,000 clones; approximately 61% appear just once. The ten largest account for approximately 1.2% of the sample. Source: CD4+ T cells sorted from blood, taken at week 0. The origin of the receptors is a human donor with alopecia areata.

The V and J genes are TRBV14 and TRBJ2-1; TRBD2 matches at 8 bases. V lost 5 bases to trimming and J lost 2 bases; unmatched junction nucleotides: 8. The CDR3 is 16 residues long. The germline gives CDR1 SGHDN, CDR2 FVKESK. The CDR3 bases are TGTGCCAGCAGCTCTATGTGGCGGGGGGCCTACAATGAGCAGTTCTTC. This codes for CASSSMWRGAYNEQFF.

This clone appeared a few times. The genes are TRBV29-1 and TRBJ1-5; D perhaps matches TRBD1 (5 bases). From germline, CDR1 is SQVTM and CDR2 ANQGSEA. Trimming removed 4 bases from V and 3 bases from J, with 10 bases in between. The CDR3 length is 13 residues. The chain's CDR3 is CSVGGEFNQPQHF. CDR3 nucleotides: TGCAGCGTTGGGGGGGAGTTCAATCAGCCCCAGCATTTT.

The chain has TRBV14 and TRBJ1-2; a weak D match, TRBD1 (6 bases). Germline loops: CDR1 SGHDN, CDR2 FVKESK. The germline V and J ends were trimmed by 1 base and 4 bases, with 10 bases remaining between them. The CDR3 spans 14 residues. As DNA, the CDR3 is TGTGCCAGCAGCCAAGTTGGGGGCACCTATGGCTACACCTTC. It is translated as CASSQVGGTYGYTF.

J is TRBJ1-1 and V is TRBV7-9; no clear D. Germline CDR1 is SEHNR and CDR2 is FQNEAQ (reference sequence). The CDR3 sequence is 11 residues long. Trimming took 2 bases from V and 6 from J, leaving 4 bases between them. The CDR3 loop reads CASSLNSEAFF. The CDR3 region has the DNA TGTGCCAGCAGCTTAAACTCTGAAGCTTTCTTT. Using reference TRBV7-9 and TRBJ1-1 for the parts outside the CDR3, the full variable domain is DTGVSQNPRHKITKRGQNVTFRCDPISEHNRLYWYRQTLGQGPEFLTYFQNEAQLEKSRLLSDRFSAERPKGSFSTLEIQRTEQGDSAMYLCASSLNSEAFFGQGTRLTVV.

This clone was recorded a few times. The chain uses TRBV10-1 and TRBJ1-3; D is ambiguous. CDR3 length equals 14 residues. From germline, CDR1 is WNHNN and CDR2 SYGVQD (reference sequence). The V end was cut by 4 bases, the J end by 3 bases, with 10 bases between. As DNA, the CDR3 is TGCGCCAGCAGTGCCGGCGGGGATGGAAACACCATATATTTT. It codes for CASSAGGDGNTIYF.